What follows are 2 T cell receptor beta chains derived from one specimen sequenced in a study of shared clonotypes between healthy human individuals. Clones were sequenced by immunoSEQ multiplex PCR, and TCRdb holds only the in-frame ones, with some missing. This table has about 1,500,000 clones, approximately 97% appearing once. The sequenced sample was naive CD4+ T cells sorted from blood. Subset meaning: CD45RA+ positively selected. The receptors originated from a man under 40 in good health.

This chain links TRBV10-3 with TRBJ1-2; 9 bases align to TRBD1. The trim removed 3 bases at V and 8 bases at J, leaving 10 bases unmatched. This CDR3 has 15 amino acids. Germline values: CDR1 ENHRY, CDR2 SYGVKD. The DNA for the CDR3 is TGTGCCATCAGTGAAGGGACTGGGACAGGGTTGGGCTACACCTTC. Its protein is CAISEGTGTGLGYTF.

A note on this clone: The same CDR3 arises from other DNA sequences in this sample as well. V is TRBV7-3 and J is TRBJ2-1, with 8 nucleotides matching TRBD2. The junction had 4 bases not matched to a gene; V was cut back by 6 bases and J by 0 bases. There are 15 residues in the CDR3. Germline lookup yields CDR1 SGHTA and CDR2 FQGTGA. DNA for the CDR3: TGTGCCAGCAGTCCCAGCGGGAGCTCCTACAATGAGCAGTTCTTC. It translates to CASSPSGSSYNEQFF.